The rows below give T cell receptor beta chains drawn from one sample of a study of T cells in Graves' hyperthyroidism and ophthalmopathy. Each CDR3 protein is one row after TCRdb ran MiXCR on the multiplex PCR reads. The data contain around 250,000 distinct CDR3 sequences, roughly 15% of them seen just once; the ten biggest clones take up roughly 13%. Sequenced sample: blood. Source of these receptors: a woman between 35 and 50 years old with Graves' hyperthyroidism that later progressed to Graves' ophthalmopathy. Both conserved end residues are part of each CDR3. D genes are given only for firm matches. Size values are once, few and many counts, or a class for expanded clones, and some rows have none.

clone size,D gene,J gene,V gene,CDR3 protein,CDR3 DNA
NA,TRBD2,TRBJ2-3,TRBV20-1,CSARTFKREFLDTQYF,TGCAGTGCTAGAACTTTCAAGCGGGAGTTTTTAGATACGCAGTATTTT
many,NA,TRBJ1-3,TRBV28,CASSSHLGAPGGGNTIYF,TGTGCCAGCAGCTCACATCTGGGCGCCCCGGGCGGTGGAAACACCATATATTTT
many,NA,TRBJ2-7,TRBV13,CASSVGGGDEQYF,TGTGCCAGCAGCGTGGGAGGGGGAGACGAGCAGTACTTC
few,NA,TRBJ2-1,TRBV12-3/TRBV12-4,CASTLSRGRIYNEQFF,TGTGCCAGCACCCTAAGCCGAGGAAGGATCTACAATGAGCAGTTCTTC
many,NA,TRBJ2-2,TRBV11-2,CASSLEVPGYKTGELFF,TGTGCCAGCAGCTTAGAGGTACCAGGGTATAAGACCGGGGAGCTGTTTTTT
many,TRBD1,TRBJ1-5,TRBV18,CASSDRVGQPQHF,TGTGCCAGCTCGGACAGGGTTGGACAGCCCCAGCATTTT
many,NA,TRBJ2-6,TRBV19,CASRLSGANVLTF,TGTGCCAGTAGGCTCTCTGGGGCCAACGTCCTGACTTTC
many,NA,TRBJ2-4,TRBV19,CASSMGGAKNIQYF,TGTGCCAGTAGTATGGGGGGAGCCAAAAACATTCAGTACTTC
many,NA,TRBJ1-1,TRBV11-2,CASSLRMNTEAFF,TGTGCCAGCAGTCTCCGGATGAACACTGAAGCTTTCTTT
many,NA,TRBJ2-2,TRBV12-3/TRBV12-4,CASSLFGSTGELFF,TGTGCCAGCAGTTTATTCGGGTCAACCGGGGAGCTGTTTTTT
many,TRBD1,TRBJ1-2,TRBV28,CASSPLPDGTASNYGYTF,TGTGCCAGCAGTCCACTTCCCGACGGGACAGCGAGCAACTATGGCTACACCTTC
NA,NA,TRBJ2-3,TRBV27,CASSLVGAADTQYF,TGTGCCAGCAGTTTAGTGGGGGCCGCAGATACGCAGTATTTT
many,NA,TRBJ2-7,TRBV19,CASSLGTTRVEQYF,TGTGCCAGTAGTTTGGGGACCACCAGGGTCGAGCAGTACTTC
few,TRBD2,TRBJ2-3,TRBV5-4,CASGAGISDTQYF,TGTGCCAGTGGAGCGGGGATATCAGATACGCAGTATTTT
many,TRBD2,TRBJ2-3,TRBV7-2,CASSWGVGTSGISTDTQYF,TGTGCCAGCAGCTGGGGGGTGGGGACTAGCGGAATTTCCACAGATACGCAGTATTTT
few,TRBD1,TRBJ1-4,TRBV5-1,CASSYATGDERLFF,TGCGCCAGCAGCTATGCGACAGGGGATGAAAGACTGTTTTTT
NA,NA,TRBJ2-5,TRBV12-3/TRBV12-4,CASSLIAVRKETQYF,TGTGCCAGCAGTTTAATAGCGGTCAGAAAAGAGACCCAGTACTTC
many,NA,TRBJ2-2,TRBV12-3/TRBV12-4,CASSPTGRAGELFF,TGTGCCAGCTCACCGACCGGAAGAGCCGGGGAGCTGTTTTTT
many,TRBD1,TRBJ1-2,TRBV27,CANGIYRQGDGYTF,TGTGCCAACGGCATATACCGACAGGGGGATGGCTACACCTTC
many,NA,TRBJ2-2,TRBV5-5,CASSAQGPGELFF,TGTGCCAGCAGCGCACAGGGCCCCGGGGAGCTGTTTTTT
NA,TRBD1,TRBJ2-6,TRBV28,CASSSGQGGPFAGANVLTF,TGTGCCAGCAGTTCCGGACAGGGGGGGCCCTTTGCTGGGGCCAACGTCCTGACTTTC
many,NA,TRBJ2-2,TRBV12-3/TRBV12-4,CASSYARDTGELFF,TGTGCCAGCAGCTACGCCAGGGACACCGGGGAGCTGTTTTTT
NA,NA,TRBJ2-6,TRBV19,CASNPGEAGANVLTF,TGTGCCAGTAACCCAGGGGAGGCTGGGGCCAACGTCCTGACTTTC
few,NA,TRBJ2-5,TRBV5-1,CASSFSLGVQETQYF,TGCGCCAGCAGCTTTAGCTTGGGGGTACAAGAGACCCAGTACTTC
many,TRBD1,TRBJ1-4,TRBV28,CASSLAGGFNEKLFF,TGTGCCAGCAGTTTGGCAGGGGGCTTCAATGAAAAACTGTTTTTT
many,NA,TRBJ2-7,TRBV6-5,CASSYRQGNGPYEQYF,TGTGCCAGCAGTTACAGGCAGGGGAATGGTCCCTACGAGCAGTACTTC
NA,NA,TRBJ2-1,TRBV30,CAWDGDRPRDYNEQFF,TGTGCCTGGGATGGGGATCGACCCAGAGACTACAATGAGCAGTTCTTC
many,TRBD1,TRBJ2-5,TRBV6-1,CASRAGGSQETQYF,TGTGCCAGCAGGGCAGGGGGATCGCAAGAGACCCAGTACTTC
many,NA,TRBJ2-1,TRBV6-5,CASSYSSGDEQFF,TGTGCCAGCAGTTACTCATCGGGAGATGAGCAGTTCTTC
many,NA,TRBJ2-7,TRBV6-2/TRBV6-3,CASSLTETYEQYF,TGTGCCAGCAGCCTAACAGAAACCTACGAGCAGTACTTC
many,NA,TRBJ2-5,TRBV30,CAWSPGLKETQYF,TGTGCCTGGAGCCCGGGACTGAAAGAGACCCAGTACTTC
NA,NA,TRBJ1-2,TRBV9,CASSPMGSFYGYTF,TGTGCCAGCAGCCCCATGGGCAGCTTCTATGGCTACACCTTC
many,NA,TRBJ1-4,TRBV11-2,CASSSWGGTNEKLFF,TGTGCCAGCAGCTCATGGGGAGGGACTAATGAAAAACTGTTTTTT
many,TRBD2,TRBJ2-7,TRBV30,CAWSPASGSYEQYF,TGTGCCTGGAGTCCGGCTAGCGGGAGCTACGAGCAGTACTTC
many,NA,TRBJ2-2,TRBV6-1,CASSLIGLYTGELFF,TGTGCCAGCAGTCTAATCGGCCTTTACACCGGGGAGCTGTTTTTT
few,TRBD2,TRBJ2-7,TRBV15,CATGRAGVSYEQYF,TGTGCCACCGGTCGAGCGGGAGTTTCCTACGAGCAGTACTTC
NA,TRBD2,TRBJ2-5,TRBV4-1,CASSQTSGSRETQYF,TGCGCCAGCAGCCAAACTAGCGGGAGTAGAGAGACCCAGTACTTC
many,NA,TRBJ2-3,TRBV12-3/TRBV12-4,CASSWGSVTDTQYF,TGTGCCAGCAGTTGGGGGTCGGTCACAGATACGCAGTATTTT
many,NA,TRBJ2-1,TRBV28,CASSFGGLTYNEQFF,TGTGCCAGCAGTTTTGGGGGCCTTACCTACAATGAGCAGTTCTTC
many,NA,TRBJ2-6,TRBV6-8,CASSLPGREYSGANVLTF,TGTGCCAGCAGTTTACCGGGACGCGAGTACTCTGGGGCCAACGTCCTGACTTTC
many,NA,TRBJ2-1,TRBV6-1,CASSRGPNNEQFF,TGTGCCAGCAGTCGGGGGCCTAACAATGAGCAGTTCTTC
many,NA,TRBJ1-5,TRBV5-6,CASSSATSNQPQHF,TGTGCCAGCAGCTCCGCAACTAGCAATCAGCCCCAGCATTTT